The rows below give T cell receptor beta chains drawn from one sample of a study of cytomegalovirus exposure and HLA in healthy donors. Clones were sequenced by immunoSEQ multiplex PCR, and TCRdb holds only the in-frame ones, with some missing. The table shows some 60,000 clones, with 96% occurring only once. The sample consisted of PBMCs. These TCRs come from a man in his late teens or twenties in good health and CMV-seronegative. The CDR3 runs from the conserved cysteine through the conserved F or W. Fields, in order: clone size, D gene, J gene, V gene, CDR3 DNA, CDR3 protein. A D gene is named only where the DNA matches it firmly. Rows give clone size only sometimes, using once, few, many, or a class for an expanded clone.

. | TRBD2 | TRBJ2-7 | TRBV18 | TGTGCCAGCTCACCAAGTGCCCTTATGGCGGGAGTGAACGAGCAGTACTTC | CASSPSALMAGVNEQYF
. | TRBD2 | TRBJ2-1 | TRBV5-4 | TGTGCCAGCAAATACGACCTAGCGGGAGTGGATGAGCAGTTCTTC | CASKYDLAGVDEQFF
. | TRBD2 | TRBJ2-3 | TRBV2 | TGTGCCAGCAGTGAAGCGCAGTTGGCTAGCGGGAGTTGGAACACAGATACGCAGTATTTT | CASSEAQLASGSWNTDTQYF
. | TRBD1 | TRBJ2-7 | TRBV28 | TGTGCCAGCAGTTCCTGGGACAGGGACCACGAGCAGTACTTC | CASSSWDRDHEQYF
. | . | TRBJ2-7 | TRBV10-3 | TGTGCCATCAGTGAGTCCAGCTCCTACGAGCAGTACTTC | CAISESSSYEQYF
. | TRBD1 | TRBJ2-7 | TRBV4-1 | TGCGCCAGCAGCCATTCAGGGACAGAGACCTACGAGCAGTACTTC | CASSHSGTETYEQYF
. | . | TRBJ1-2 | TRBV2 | TGTGCCAGCAGTGAAGAGGGCAGGGAGGTCTCCGGCTACACCTTC | CASSEEGREVSGYTF
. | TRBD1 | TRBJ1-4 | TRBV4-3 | TGCGCCAGCAGCCAGCAAATCCGGGACAGGGGTGAAAAACTGTTTTTT | CASSQQIRDRGEKLFF
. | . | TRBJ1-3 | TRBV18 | TGTGCCAGCTCAACAACCGGGACTGGAAACACCATATATTTT | CASSTTGTGNTIYF
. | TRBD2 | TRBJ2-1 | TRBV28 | TGTGCCAGCAGTTTATGGGCTAGCGGGAGCATGGGTGAGCAGTTCTTC | CASSLWASGSMGEQFF
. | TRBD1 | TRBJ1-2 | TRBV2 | TGTGCCAGCGGGGACACAGGGGGCGGCTATGGCTACACCTTC | CASGDTGGGYGYTF
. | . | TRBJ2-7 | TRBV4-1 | TGCGCCAGCAGCCAAGAGGTACAGGCCTCCTACGAGCAGTACTTC | CASSQEVQASYEQYF
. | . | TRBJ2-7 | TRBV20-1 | TGCAGTGCTAGAGTAGTTGGTGAGCAGTACTTC | CSARVVGEQYF
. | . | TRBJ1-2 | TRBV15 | TGTGCCACCAGCAACAAACAGGGACCTAACTATGGCTACACCTTC | CATSNKQGPNYGYTF
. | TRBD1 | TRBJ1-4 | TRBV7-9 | TGTGCCAGCAGCCGGGACAGGTTTGGGAATGAAAAACTGTTTTTT | CASSRDRFGNEKLFF
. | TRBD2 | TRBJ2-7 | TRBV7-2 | TGTGCCAGCAGCCCTGGACTAGCGGGAAGTTACGAGCAGTACTTC | CASSPGLAGSYEQYF
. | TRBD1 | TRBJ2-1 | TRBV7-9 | TGTGCCTCCACCCCAGGGGGCTTGCGCTCCTACAATGAGCAGTTCTTC | CASTPGGLRSYNEQFF
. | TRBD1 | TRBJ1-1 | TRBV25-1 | TGTGCCAGCGCGGAGACAGGGCTTTCTTACGCTTTCTTT | CASAETGLSYAFF
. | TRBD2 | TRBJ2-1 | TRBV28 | TGTGCCAGCAGTTCAACCACCGGGACTAGCGGTTTCGATGAGCAGTTCTTC | CASSSTTGTSGFDEQFF
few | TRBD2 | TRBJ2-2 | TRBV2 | TGTGCCAGCACCGGATCACTAGCGCTAACCGGGGAGCTGTTTTTT | CASTGSLALTGELFF